A single TCR beta chain is shown here with its context. CDR1 and CDR2 from the germline V gene are SGHTS and YDEGEE. The CDR3 runs 13 residues. The V end lost 0 bases, the J end lost 4 bases, and 6 bases lay between the germline ends. The data belong to a study of shared clonotypes between healthy human individuals. Assay execution took place at the deep level. The DNA input per sorted-subset replicate PCR was roughly 180 ng, corresponding to 28,000 or so T cell genomes. Profiled with immunoSEQ multiplex PCR; TCRdb holds only in-frame clones, not every one. This sample carries 2 million to 3 million clones, over 85% of them seen once, and the ten largest clones take approximately 0.36%.

The chain carries TRBV5-8 and TRBJ2-3, with D unclear. The sample consisted of naive CD4+ T cells from PBMCs. Subset specified: CD45RA+ positively selected. The receptor's source is a man younger than 35 in good health. Some clones in this sample may be carry-over from other donors' samples. The CDR3 is CASSLGQPDTQYF. As DNA, the CDR3 is TGTGCCAGCAGCTTGGGACAACCAGATACGCAGTATTTT.